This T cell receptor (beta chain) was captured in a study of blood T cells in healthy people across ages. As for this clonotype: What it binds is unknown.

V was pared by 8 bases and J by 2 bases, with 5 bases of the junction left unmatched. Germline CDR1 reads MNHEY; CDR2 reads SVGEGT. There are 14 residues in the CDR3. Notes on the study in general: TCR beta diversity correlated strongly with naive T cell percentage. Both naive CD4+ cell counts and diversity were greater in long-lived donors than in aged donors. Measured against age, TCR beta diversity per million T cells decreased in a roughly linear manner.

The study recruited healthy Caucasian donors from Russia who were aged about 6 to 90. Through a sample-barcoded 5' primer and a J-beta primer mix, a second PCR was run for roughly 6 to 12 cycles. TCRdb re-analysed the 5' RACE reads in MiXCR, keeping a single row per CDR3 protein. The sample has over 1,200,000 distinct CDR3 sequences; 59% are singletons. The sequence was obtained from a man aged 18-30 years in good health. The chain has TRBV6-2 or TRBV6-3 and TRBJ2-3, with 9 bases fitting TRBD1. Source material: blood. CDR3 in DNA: TGTGCCAGCCGGGACAGGGCGTACACAGATACGCAGTATTTT. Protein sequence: CASRDRAYTDTQYF.